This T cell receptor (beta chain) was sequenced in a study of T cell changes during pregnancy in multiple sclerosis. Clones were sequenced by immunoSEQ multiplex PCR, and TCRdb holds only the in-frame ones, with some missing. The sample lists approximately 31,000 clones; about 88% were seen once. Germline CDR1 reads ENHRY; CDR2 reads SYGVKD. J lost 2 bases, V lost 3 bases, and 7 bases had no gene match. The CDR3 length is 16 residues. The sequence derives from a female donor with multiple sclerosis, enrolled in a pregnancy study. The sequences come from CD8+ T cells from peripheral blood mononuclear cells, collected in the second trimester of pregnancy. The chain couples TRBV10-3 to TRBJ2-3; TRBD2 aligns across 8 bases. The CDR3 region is CAISDPTSELTDTQYF. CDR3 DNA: TGTGCCATCAGTGACCCGACTAGCGAGCTCACAGATACGCAGTATTTT.